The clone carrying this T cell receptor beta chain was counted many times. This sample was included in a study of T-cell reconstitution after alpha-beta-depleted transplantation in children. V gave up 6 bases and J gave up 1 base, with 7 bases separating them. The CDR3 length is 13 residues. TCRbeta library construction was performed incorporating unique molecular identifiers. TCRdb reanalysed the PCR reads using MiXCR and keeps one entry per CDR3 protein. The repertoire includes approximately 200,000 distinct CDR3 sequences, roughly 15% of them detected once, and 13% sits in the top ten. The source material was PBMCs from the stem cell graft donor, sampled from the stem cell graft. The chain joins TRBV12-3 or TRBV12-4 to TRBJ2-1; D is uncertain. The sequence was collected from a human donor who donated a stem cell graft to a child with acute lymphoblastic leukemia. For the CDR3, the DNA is TGTGCCAGCAGCATTACGTCCTACAATGAGCAGTTCTTC. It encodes CASSITSYNEQFF.